What follows are 25 T cell receptor beta chains derived from one specimen sequenced in a study of PD-1 blockade in classical Hodgkin lymphoma. Each of the patients experienced relapse following autologous stem cell transplantation, and their brentuximab vedotin exposure differed. The table came from immunoSEQ multiplex PCR; TCRdb's copy has only in-frame clones and leaves some out. This sample has about 150,000 clones, with approximately 80% found just once. The sequencing used peripheral blood mononuclear cells (PBMCs), collected before the second cycle of nivolumab. Receptor source: a human donor with classical Hodgkin lymphoma.

The chain has TRBV27 and TRBJ2-1, with 8 bases aligning to TRBD2. Germline V lookup: CDR1 MNHEY, CDR2 SMNVEV (reference sequence). V lost 10 bases and J lost 2; bases outside the gene matches: 7. The CDR3 extends over 14 amino acids. CDR3 nucleotide sequence: TGTGCCACGGGGGGGAACAGGGCCTACAATGAGCAGTTCTTC. Translation: CATGGNRAYNEQFF.

The chain links TRBV28 to TRBJ2-2, with D hard to call. V was clipped by 5 bases and J by 6 bases, with 13 bases between them. The CDR3 has 14 amino acids. Germline CDR1 and CDR2: MDHEN and SYDVKM. CDR3 DNA: TGTGCCAGCAGTCCCCTCGGTCTTTCCGGGGAGCTGTTTTTT. Translation gives CASSPLGLSGELFF.

The gene calls are TRBV7-3 and TRBJ1-5, with TRBD1 as a possible D gene (5 bases). CDR1 and CDR2 from the germline V gene are SGHTA and FQGTGA. Trimming shortened V by 4 bases and J by 5 bases, and 15 bases separated the two germline ends. The CDR3 length is 15 residues. This CDR3 is CASSSGGVLDQPQHF. In DNA, the CDR3 is TGTGCCAGCAGCTCCGGGGGGGTCCTGGATCAGCCCCAGCATTTT. The full variable domain, its missing parts supplied by reference TRBV7-3 and TRBJ1-5, is GAGVSQTPSNKVTEKGKYVELRCDPISGHTALYWYRQSLGQGPEFLIYFQGTGAADDSGLPNDRFFAVRPEGSVSTLKIQRTERGDSAVYLCASSSGGVLDQPQHFGDGTRLSIL.

CDR3 protein: CASSTGRFQETQYF. CDR3 nucleotide sequence: TGTGCCAGCAGTACGGGACGTTTTCAAGAGACCCAGTACTTC. The chain employs TRBV6-5 and TRBJ2-5; perhaps D is TRBD1 or TRBD2 (5 bases each). Per germline, CDR1 MNHEY and CDR2 SVGAGI. CDR3 length equals 14 residues. The V end was cut by 5 bases, the J end by 2 bases, with 12 bases between.

The CDR3 region is CASRPHGNTIYF. The CDR3 DNA reads as TGTGCCAGCAGACCGCATGGAAACACCATATATTTT. V usage is TRBV6-6 and J usage is TRBJ1-3; the D is unclear. CDR1 and CDR2 from the germline V gene are MNHNY and SVGAGI (reference sequence). The CDR3 runs to 12 residues. V was cut by 6 bases and J by 3 bases, with 6 bases left in between.

The chain has TRBV18 and TRBJ2-7, with D perhaps TRBD2 (5 bases). The CDR3 contains 14 residues. Germline CDR1 reads KGHSH; CDR2 reads LQKENI. Trimming left V 3 bases short and J 1 base short, with 10 bases between. The CDR3 sequence: CASSPRGSSYEQYF. Written as DNA, the CDR3 is TGTGCCAGCTCACCTCGGGGTAGTTCCTACGAGCAGTACTTC.

J is TRBJ2-1 and V is TRBV7-9; 11 bases align to TRBD2. V lost 5 bases and J lost 9; bases outside the gene matches: 9. There are 15 residues in the CDR3. Per the germline V gene, CDR1 is SEHNR and CDR2 is FQNEAQ (reference sequence). The CDR3 protein is CASSRRVAGGGEQFF. For the CDR3, the DNA is TGTGCCAGCAGCCGACGGGTAGCGGGAGGGGGTGAGCAGTTCTTC.

J is TRBJ1-1 and V is TRBV2; D gene uncertain. V was clipped by 4 bases and J by 1 base, with 19 bases between them. The CDR3 has 17 residues. The germline CDR1 and CDR2 sequences are SNHLY and FYNNEI. The CDR3 loop is CASSAPSGVSGNTEAFF. DNA for the CDR3: TGTGCCAGCAGTGCCCCAAGCGGGGTGTCTGGGAACACTGAAGCTTTCTTT.

The chain has TRBV6-1 and TRBJ1-2; 12 bases line up with TRBD1. CDR1 and CDR2 (germline): MNHNS, SASEGT. V shed 3 bases, J shed 7 bases, and the junction held 15 bases outside the gene matches. This CDR3 spans 18 amino acids. The CDR3, as DNA: TGTGCCAGCAGTGACCGTCGGGACCGGGACAGGGGGCGAATTGGCTACACCTTC. Its translation is CASSDRRDRDRGRIGYTF.

This clone was recorded once. V is TRBV19 and J is TRBJ2-5; weak D call: TRBD1 (6 bases). The CDR3 is 15 amino acids. Deletions cut 2 bases from V and 5 bases from J, with 15 bases between. In germline, CDR1 is LNHDA, CDR2 SQIVND (reference sequence). The CDR3 sequence is CASSITPDSFETQYF. As DNA, the CDR3 is TGTGCCAGTAGTATAACGCCGGACAGTTTTGAGACCCAGTACTTC. The whole variable domain, filled in from reference TRBV19 and TRBJ2-5, reads DGGITQSPKYLFRKEGQNVTLSCEQNLNHDAMYWYRQDPGQGLRLIYYSQIVNDFQKGDIAEGYSVSREKKESFPLTVTSAQKNPTAFYLCASSITPDSFETQYFGPGTRLLVL.

This clone came up a few times. The J gene is TRBJ2-3, the V gene TRBV7-6, with D perhaps TRBD2 (5 bases). The V and J ends lost 1 base and 3 bases respectively, with 11 bases between them. Looked up from germline, CDR1 is SGHVS and CDR2 is FNYEAQ. CDR3 length: 15 amino acids. CDR3 sequence reads: CASSLGREWTDTQYF. The CDR3 DNA reads TGTGCCAGCAGCTTAGGTAGGGAGTGGACAGATACGCAGTATTTT.

This clone appeared once. The rearrangement links TRBV19 to TRBJ2-1, with D maybe TRBD1 (6 bases). V lost 5 bases and J lost 2, with 10 bases in between. This CDR3 region has 14 residues. CDR1 and CDR2 (germline): LNHDA, SQIVND (reference sequence). The CDR3: CASSGGRPYNEQFF. In DNA form, the CDR3 reads TGTGCCAGTAGTGGGGGCAGACCCTACAATGAGCAGTTCTTC.

This clone was observed once. The genes are TRBV7-9 and TRBJ1-1; 7 nucleotides line up with TRBD1. The CDR3 spans 15 residues. The germline V gene encodes CDR1 SEHNR and CDR2 FQNEAQ (reference sequence). V trimming: 3 bases; J trimming: 0 bases; junction bases outside the gene matches: 4. CDR3 in DNA: TGTGCCAGCAGCTTCCTGGGACAGTTGAACACTGAAGCTTTCTTT. This gives the protein CASSFLGQLNTEAFF.

In DNA, the CDR3 is TGTGCCAGCAGCTTGAGCCCTAGACCGGGACAGGGGGCGGGGGCCTACGAGCAGTACTTC. This encodes CASSLSPRPGQGAGAYEQYF. The rearrangement uses TRBV5-4 and TRBJ2-7, with 12 nucleotides matching TRBD1. The germline V gene encodes CDR1 SGHNT and CDR2 YYREEE (reference sequence). With V trimmed by 1 base and J by 2 bases, 16 bases remained unmatched. This CDR3 contains 20 residues.

The genes are TRBV18 and TRBJ2-5, with 9 positions matching TRBD1. The V segment lost 4 bases and the J segment 5 bases; nucleotides outside the gene matches: 2. Germline-derived CDR1 and CDR2 are KGHSH and LQKENI. The CDR3 is made up of 13 amino acids. DNA for the CDR3: TGTGCCAGCTCACGGACAGGGGAGGAGACCCAGTACTTC. As protein: CASSRTGEETQYF.

This clone has just one count. The rearrangement joins TRBV28 to TRBJ2-7; possible D gene TRBD2, 5 bases. The V gene lost 1 base and the J gene lost 0 bases, with 7 bases spanning the gap. The CDR3 has 14 amino acids. CDR1 is MDHEN, CDR2 SYDVKM, per germline. CDR3 region: CASSLLASSYEQYF. DNA of the CDR3: TGTGCCAGCAGTTTATTAGCGAGCTCCTACGAGCAGTACTTC.

The rearrangement links TRBV5-6 to TRBJ2-7; 8 positions agree with TRBD2. The CDR3 contains 16 residues. The junction had 10 bases not matched to a gene; V was cut back by 4 bases and J by 1 base. Germline loops: CDR1 SGHDT, CDR2 YYEEEE. The CDR3 loop is CASSGPGLGVSYEQYF. DNA of the CDR3: TGTGCCAGCAGCGGGCCGGGACTAGGGGTTTCCTACGAGCAGTACTTC.

The V and J genes are TRBV18 and TRBJ2-5, with 8 bases identical to TRBD1. The trim removed 4 bases at V and 5 bases at J, leaving 6 bases unmatched. Germline V gene data show CDR1 as KGHSH and CDR2 as LQKENI. This CDR3 region has 14 residues. CDR3: CASSLRTGTETQYF. The CDR3 DNA reads as TGTGCCAGCTCACTCCGGACAGGGACGGAGACCCAGTACTTC.

The chain links TRBV11-2 to TRBJ2-1; D gene unclear. There are 14 residues in the CDR3. V was trimmed by 7 bases and J by 1 base, leaving 11 bases between them. CDR1 SGHAT and CDR2 FQNNGV come from the germline V gene. The CDR3 DNA sequence: TGTGCCAGCACCGCGAAGGGTTCCTACAATGAGCAGTTCTTC. This translates into CASTAKGSYNEQFF.

The chain has TRBV18 and TRBJ2-5; TRBD1 aligns across 8 bases. V dropped 2 bases and J dropped 5; count of bases not matched to a gene: 7. There are 15 residues in the CDR3. Germline V CDR1 and CDR2: KGHSH, LQKENI. The CDR3 sequence: CASSPAAGGAETQYF. CDR3 DNA sequence: TGTGCCAGCTCACCAGCAGCAGGGGGCGCGGAGACCCAGTACTTC.

The chain joins TRBV29-1 to TRBJ2-7; 10 nucleotides match TRBD1. Germline trimming cut 5 bases from V and 4 bases from J; bases unmatched to any gene: 5. The CDR3 loop spans 13 amino acids. Germline V lookup: CDR1 SQVTM, CDR2 ANQGSEA. CDR3 sequence reads: CSVRQGAVYEQYF. CDR3 nucleotide sequence: TGCAGCGTTAGACAGGGGGCAGTTTACGAGCAGTACTTC.

The genes are TRBV6-5 and TRBJ2-7; 11 bases match TRBD2. This CDR3 is 11 amino acids long. V shed 9 bases and J 6 bases; nucleotides not matched to a gene: 1. Germline CDR1 MNHEY, CDR2 SVGAGI. For the CDR3, the DNA is TGTGCCAGTGGGACTAGCGGCGAGCAGTACTTC. Its protein is CASGTSGEQYF.

The V call is TRBV11-2, the J call TRBJ2-1, with TRBD1 matching 8 bases. The germline CDR1 and CDR2 sequences are SGHAT and FQNNGV. V shed 5 bases, J shed 8 bases, and the junction held 11 bases outside the gene matches. The CDR3 has 15 amino acids. The CDR3 DNA follows: TGTGCCAGCAGCCCGACAGGGGTAAAGGTCGATGAGCAGTTCTTC. Its translation: CASSPTGVKVDEQFF. Looking up the rest from reference TRBV11-2 and TRBJ2-1 gives the full variable domain: EAGVAQSPRYKIIEKRQSVAFWCNPISGHATLYWYQQILGQGPKLLIQFQNNGVVDDSQLPKDRFSAERLKGVDSTLKIQPAKLEDSAVYLCASSPTGVKVDEQFFGPGTRLTVL.

This clone showed up many times. The gene calls are TRBV29-1 and TRBJ2-7; 9 bases map to TRBD1. Germline V gives CDR1 SQVTM, CDR2 ANQGSEA. The CDR3 covers 16 residues. The trim removed 0 bases at V and 3 bases at J, leaving 9 bases unmatched. The CDR3 sequence is CSVEDPLQTGGYEQYF. The CDR3 DNA sequence: TGCAGCGTTGAAGATCCCCTCCAGACAGGGGGCTACGAGCAGTACTTC.

The chain employs TRBV18 and TRBJ2-3; D is unclear. Trimming shortened V by 4 bases and J by 0 bases, and 8 bases separated the two germline ends. Germline loops: CDR1 KGHSH, CDR2 LQKENI. The CDR3 has 14 amino acids. CDR3 DNA: TGTGCCAGCTCACTATTACCTAGCACAGATACGCAGTATTTT. It translates to CASSLLPSTDTQYF.